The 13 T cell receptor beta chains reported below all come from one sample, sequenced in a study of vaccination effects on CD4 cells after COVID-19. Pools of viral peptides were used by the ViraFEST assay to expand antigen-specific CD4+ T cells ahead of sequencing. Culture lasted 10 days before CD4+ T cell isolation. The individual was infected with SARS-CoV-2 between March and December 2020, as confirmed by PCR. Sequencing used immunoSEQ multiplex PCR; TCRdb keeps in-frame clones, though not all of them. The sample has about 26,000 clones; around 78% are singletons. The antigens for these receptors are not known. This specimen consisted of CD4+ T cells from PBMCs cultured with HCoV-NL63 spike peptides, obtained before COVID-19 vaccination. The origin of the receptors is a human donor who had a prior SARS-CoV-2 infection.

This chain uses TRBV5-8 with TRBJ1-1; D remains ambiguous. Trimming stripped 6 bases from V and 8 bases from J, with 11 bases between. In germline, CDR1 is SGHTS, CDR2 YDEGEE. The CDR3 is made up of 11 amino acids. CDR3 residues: CASTRRYEAFF. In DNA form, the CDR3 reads TGTGCCAGCACCCGCAGATACGAAGCTTTCTTT.

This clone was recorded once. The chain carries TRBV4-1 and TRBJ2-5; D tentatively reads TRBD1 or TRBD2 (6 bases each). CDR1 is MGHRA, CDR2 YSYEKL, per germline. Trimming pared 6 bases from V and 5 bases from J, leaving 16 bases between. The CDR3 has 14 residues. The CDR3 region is CASRDTQGRETQYF. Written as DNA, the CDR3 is TGCGCCAGCAGAGACACCCAGGGGAGGGAGACCCAGTACTTC.

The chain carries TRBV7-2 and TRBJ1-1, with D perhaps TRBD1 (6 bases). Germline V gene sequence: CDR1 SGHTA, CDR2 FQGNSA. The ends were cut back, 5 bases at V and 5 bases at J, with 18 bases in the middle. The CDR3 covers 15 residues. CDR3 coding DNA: TGTGCCAGCAGCCAAAACAGGGTGTTAGGGACTGAAGCTTTCTTT. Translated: CASSQNRVLGTEAFF.

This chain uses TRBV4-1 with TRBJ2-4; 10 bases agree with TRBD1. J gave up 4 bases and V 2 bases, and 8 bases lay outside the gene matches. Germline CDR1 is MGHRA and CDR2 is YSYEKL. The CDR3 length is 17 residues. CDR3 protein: CASSQPVRGQGKNIQYF. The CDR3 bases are TGCGCCAGCAGCCAACCCGTTAGGGGACAGGGGAAAAACATTCAGTACTTC.

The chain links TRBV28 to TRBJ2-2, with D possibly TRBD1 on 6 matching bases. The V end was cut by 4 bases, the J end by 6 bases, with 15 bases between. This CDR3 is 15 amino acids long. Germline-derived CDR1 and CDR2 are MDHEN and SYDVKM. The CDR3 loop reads CASSSSGTPPGELFF. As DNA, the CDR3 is TGTGCCAGCAGTTCCTCTGGGACACCGCCCGGGGAGCTGTTTTTT.

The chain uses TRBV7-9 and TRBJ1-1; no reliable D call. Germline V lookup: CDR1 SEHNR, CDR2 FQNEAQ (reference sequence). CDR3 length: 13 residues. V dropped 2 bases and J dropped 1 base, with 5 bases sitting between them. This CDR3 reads CASSLQQNTEAFF. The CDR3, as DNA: TGTGCCAGCAGCTTACAGCAGAACACTGAAGCTTTCTTT.

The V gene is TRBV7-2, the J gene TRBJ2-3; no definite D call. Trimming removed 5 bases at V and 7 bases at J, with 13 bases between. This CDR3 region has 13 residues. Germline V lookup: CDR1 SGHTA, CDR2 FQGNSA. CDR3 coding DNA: TGTGCCAGCAGCCCCGGGCTCCAGAATACGCAGTATTTT. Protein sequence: CASSPGLQNTQYF.

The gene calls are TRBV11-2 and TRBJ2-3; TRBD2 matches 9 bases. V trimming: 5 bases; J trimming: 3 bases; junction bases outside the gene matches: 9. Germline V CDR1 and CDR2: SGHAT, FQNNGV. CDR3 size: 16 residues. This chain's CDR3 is CASSPVAGAGTDTQYF. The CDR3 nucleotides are TGTGCCAGCAGCCCAGTAGCGGGGGCGGGGACAGATACGCAGTATTTT. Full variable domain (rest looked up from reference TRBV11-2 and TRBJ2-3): EAGVAQSPRYKIIEKRQSVAFWCNPISGHATLYWYQQILGQGPKLLIQFQNNGVVDDSQLPKDRFSAERLKGVDSTLKIQPAKLEDSAVYLCASSPVAGAGTDTQYFGPGTRLTVL.

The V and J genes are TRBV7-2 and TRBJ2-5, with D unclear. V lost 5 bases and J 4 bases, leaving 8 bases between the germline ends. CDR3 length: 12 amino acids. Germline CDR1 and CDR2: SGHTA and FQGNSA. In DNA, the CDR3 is TGTGCCAGCAGCCGTAGCCGAGAGACCCAGTACTTC. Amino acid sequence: CASSRSRETQYF. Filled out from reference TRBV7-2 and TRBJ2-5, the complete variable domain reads GAGVSQSPSNKVTEKGKDVELRCDPISGHTALYWYRQSLGQGLEFLIYFQGNSAPDKSGLPSDRFSAERTGGSVSTLTIQRTQQEDSAVYLCASSRSRETQYFGPGTRLLVL.

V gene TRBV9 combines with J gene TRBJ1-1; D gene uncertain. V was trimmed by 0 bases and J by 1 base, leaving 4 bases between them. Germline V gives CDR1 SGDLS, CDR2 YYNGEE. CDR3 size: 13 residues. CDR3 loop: CASSVARNTEAFF. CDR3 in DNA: TGTGCCAGCAGCGTAGCCAGGAACACTGAAGCTTTCTTT. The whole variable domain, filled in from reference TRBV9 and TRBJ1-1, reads DSGVTQTPKHLITATGQRVTLRCSPRSGDLSVYWYQQSLDQGLQFLIQYYNGEERAKGNILERFSAQQFPDLHSELNLSSLELGDSALYFCASSVARNTEAFFGQGTRLTVV.

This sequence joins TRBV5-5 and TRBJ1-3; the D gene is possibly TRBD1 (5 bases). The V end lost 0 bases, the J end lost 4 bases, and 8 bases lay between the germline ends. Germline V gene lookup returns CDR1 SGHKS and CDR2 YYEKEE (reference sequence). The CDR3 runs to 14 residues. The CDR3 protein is CASSLEGNGNTIYF. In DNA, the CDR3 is TGTGCCAGCAGCTTGGAGGGGAACGGAAACACCATATATTTT.

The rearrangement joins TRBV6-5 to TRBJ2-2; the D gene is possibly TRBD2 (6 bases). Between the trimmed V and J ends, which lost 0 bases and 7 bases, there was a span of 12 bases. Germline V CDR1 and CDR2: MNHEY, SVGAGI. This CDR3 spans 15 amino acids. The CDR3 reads CASSYSGLQDGELFF. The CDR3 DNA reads TGTGCCAGCAGTTACTCGGGACTTCAAGACGGGGAGCTGTTTTTT.

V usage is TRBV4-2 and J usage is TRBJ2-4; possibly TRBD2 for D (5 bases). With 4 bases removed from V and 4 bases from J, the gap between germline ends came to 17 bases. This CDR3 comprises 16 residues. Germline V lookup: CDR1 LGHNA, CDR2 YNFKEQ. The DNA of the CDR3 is TGTGCCAGCAGCCTCGGCGGGCCCAGCGCTAAAAACATTCAGTACTTC. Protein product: CASSLGGPSAKNIQYF.